The 32 T cell receptor beta chains given below trace back to one sample, sequenced in a study of blood T cell repertoires in COVID-19. This table comes from immunoSEQ multiplex PCR, and its TCRdb copy is limited to in-frame clones, with some not included. This table holds approximately 30,000 clones, less than 80% found once. The sequenced sample was peripheral blood. The source is a man in his sixties or seventies with acute or convalescent COVID-19.

The count of this clone is one. The chain employs TRBV28 and TRBJ1-1; 9 nucleotides match TRBD1. The germline CDR1 and CDR2 sequences are MDHEN and SYDVKM. Losses at the gene ends were 6 bases for V and 5 bases for J; bases not matched to a gene: 16. This CDR3 is 17 amino acids long. The CDR3 sequence is CASRSSGTGTGRTEAFF. CDR3 DNA: TGTGCCAGCAGGTCCTCGGGAACCGGGACAGGGAGGACTGAAGCTTTCTTT. Variable domain in full (rest from reference TRBV28 and TRBJ1-1): DVKVTQSSRYLVKRTGEKVFLECVQDMDHENMFWYRQDPGLGLRLIYFSYDVKMKEKGDIPEGYSVSREKKERFSLILESASTNQTSMYLCASRSSGTGTGRTEAFFGQGTRLTVV.

Written as DNA, the CDR3 is TGTGCCAGCAGTAGAGATCCGAGAAAGTTCTTC. Translated, it gives CASSRDPRKFF. The chain links TRBV28 to TRBJ2-1; unclear D gene. The CDR3 is made up of 11 amino acids. Germline V lookup: CDR1 MDHEN, CDR2 SYDVKM. The V gene lost 5 bases and the J gene lost 14 bases, with 13 bases spanning the gap.

This clone was picked up a small number of times. V usage is TRBV28 and J usage is TRBJ1-2, with 10 positions matching TRBD1. The CDR3 extends over 15 amino acids. CDR1 is MDHEN and CDR2 is SYDVKM in the germline V gene. After removal of 6 bases from V and 3 bases from J, the junction contained 7 bases not matched to a gene. DNA of the CDR3: TGTGCCAGCAGCCAGACAGGGGGCGGTTACTATGGCTACACCTTC. Its translation: CASSQTGGGYYGYTF.

V usage is TRBV11-2 and J usage is TRBJ2-5; D gene ambiguous. The germline V and J ends were trimmed by 4 bases and 7 bases, with 7 bases remaining between them. CDR1 and CDR2 (germline): SGHAT, FQNNGV. The CDR3 is made up of 11 amino acids. CDR3 DNA: TGTGCCAGCAGCTCCGCGCGGACCCAGTACTTC. The encoded protein is CASSSARTQYF.

The genes are TRBV6-6 and TRBJ1-2, with 8 nucleotides matching TRBD1. Unmatched junction bases numbered 8, after V lost 3 bases and J lost 5 bases. The CDR3 runs 15 residues. Looked up from germline, CDR1 is MNHNY and CDR2 is SVGAGI (reference sequence). Here the CDR3 reads CASSYGDRGEYGYTF. The CDR3 coding sequence is TGTGCCAGCAGTTATGGAGACAGGGGAGAGTATGGCTACACCTTC.

J is TRBJ2-2 and V is TRBV5-1; the D is unclear. In germline, CDR1 is SGHRS, CDR2 YFSETQ. V was shortened by 4 bases and J by 1 base, with 8 bases between the two germline ends. This CDR3 region has 14 residues. This chain's CDR3 is CASSVDGNTGELFF. The CDR3 coding sequence is TGCGCCAGCAGCGTGGACGGGAACACCGGGGAGCTGTTTTTT.

The V and J genes are TRBV21-1 and TRBJ1-4; no DNA check was done on the table's D call, TRBD1. TRBV21-1 is a known pseudogene. This CDR3 spans 14 amino acids. CDR3 residues: CASSLGGACEKLFF. As DNA, the CDR3 is TGTGCCAGCAGCCTAGGGGGCGCCTGTGAAAAACTGTTTTTT.

This chain links TRBV7-2 with TRBJ2-7, with a weak D call TRBD1 (6 bases). The CDR3 runs to 15 residues. Germline lookup yields CDR1 SGHTA and CDR2 FQGNSA. Trimming pared 1 base from V and 0 bases from J, leaving 10 bases between. The CDR3 sequence is CASSLGPGASYEQYF. Here the CDR3 DNA reads TGTGCCAGCAGCTTAGGTCCAGGGGCCTCCTACGAGCAGTACTTC.

The chain is built from TRBV10-3 and TRBJ2-1, with D possibly being TRBD1 (8 bases). CDR3 length: 17 amino acids. Deletions cut 6 bases from V and 4 bases from J, with 22 bases between. CDR1 and CDR2 (germline): ENHRY, SYGVKD. This CDR3 reads CAISRLRAGQVYNEQFF. DNA of the CDR3: TGTGCCATCAGCCGGCTTAGAGCGGGACAGGTGTACAATGAGCAGTTCTTC.

CDR3 sequence (DNA): TGTGCCAGCAGTTCCAGCGCGGACAACAATGAGCAGTTCTTC. Encoded protein: CASSSSADNNEQFF. The genes are TRBV5-4 and TRBJ2-1; the D gene is possibly TRBD1 (5 bases). Trimming left V 5 bases short and J 5 bases short, with 14 bases between. The CDR3 loop spans 14 amino acids. Germline loops: CDR1 SGHNT, CDR2 YYREEE (reference sequence).

The rearrangement uses TRBV18 and TRBJ1-6; 7 bases match TRBD1. The J segment lost 4 bases and the V segment lost 3 bases, leaving 3 bases of the junction unmatched. This CDR3 comprises 15 residues. From germline, CDR1 is KGHSH and CDR2 LQKENI. The CDR3 loop reads CASSPGTEYNSPLHF. CDR3 bases: TGTGCCAGCTCACCTGGGACAGAGTATAATTCACCCCTCCACTTT. The variable domain in full, with the rest retrieved from reference TRBV18 and TRBJ1-6, is NAGVMQNPRHLVRRRGQEARLRCSPMKGHSHVYWYRQLPEEGLKFMVYLQKENIIDESGMPKERFSAEFPKEGPSILRIQQVVRGDSAAYFCASSPGTEYNSPLHFGNGTRLTVT.

The chain couples TRBV12-3 or TRBV12-4 to TRBJ2-7; no clear D. The CDR3 covers 12 residues. V was trimmed by 3 bases and J by 6 bases, leaving 9 bases between them. In DNA form, the CDR3 reads TGTGCCAGCAGTTTGGTGGCGGCCGAGCAGTACTTC. This translates into CASSLVAAEQYF.

The chain has TRBV6-4 and TRBJ1-4; D uncertain. Trimming took 5 bases from V and 7 from J, leaving 17 bases between them. Germline V lookup: CDR1 MRHNA, CDR2 SNTAGT. The CDR3 is 15 amino acids. CDR3 amino acids: CASSSSTDSGEKLFF. The CDR3 DNA reads as TGTGCCAGCAGTTCGTCGACGGACTCCGGTGAAAAACTGTTTTTT.

The rearrangement uses TRBV4-3 and TRBJ2-2; a possible D gene is TRBD2 (5 bases). There are 17 residues in the CDR3. Germline assignment: CDR1 LGHNA and CDR2 YSLEER. The germline V and J ends were trimmed by 0 bases and 1 base, with 12 bases remaining between them. The CDR3 DNA follows: TGCGCCAGCAGCCAAGAATGGATAGCGCTGAACACCGGGGAGCTGTTTTTT. Its protein product is CASSQEWIALNTGELFF.

The chain joins TRBV7-2 to TRBJ1-2, with D possibly being TRBD1 (5 bases). V lost 5 bases and J lost 3, with 13 bases in between. The CDR3 runs 14 residues. Per the germline V gene, CDR1 is SGHTA and CDR2 is FQGNSA. For the CDR3, the DNA is TGTGCCAGCAGCCCCGCCCGGGGGGACTATGGCTACACCTTC. As protein: CASSPARGDYGYTF.

The rearrangement links TRBV9 to TRBJ2-5; 13 nucleotides align to TRBD2. The germline gives CDR1 SGDLS, CDR2 YYNGEE. Trimming took 4 bases from V and 8 from J; bases not matched to a gene: 5. The CDR3 sequence is 14 residues long. This CDR3 is CASSSGLAGETQYF. As DNA, the CDR3 is TGTGCCAGCAGCTCAGGACTAGCGGGAGAAACCCAGTACTTC.

The chain recombines TRBV6-5 with TRBJ2-3, with 7 positions matching TRBD2. CDR3 length: 14 amino acids. CDR1 is MNHEY, CDR2 SVGAGI, per germline. Trimming removed 7 bases from V and 9 bases from J; junction bases left unmatched: 13. The CDR3 region has the DNA TGTGCCAGCACCCTGCCGGGGGGATTAGAGACGCAGTATTTT. As protein: CASTLPGGLETQYF.

This clone has only one observation. The V call is TRBV6-6, the J call TRBJ1-5; TRBD1 matches at 7 bases. The germline gives CDR1 MNHNY, CDR2 SVGAGI (reference sequence). The CDR3 is made up of 17 amino acids. The ends lost 5 bases at V and 2 bases at J; junction bases unmatched: 12. The CDR3 protein is CASSPRYRGLGNQPQHF. CDR3 sequence (DNA): TGTGCCAGCAGTCCTAGATACAGGGGCCTTGGCAATCAGCCCCAGCATTTT.

The chain carries TRBV6-5 and TRBJ2-3; D gene unclear. The ends were cut back, 9 bases at V and 1 base at J, with 11 bases in the middle. The CDR3 runs 13 residues. Germline V gene sequence: CDR1 MNHEY, CDR2 SVGAGI. The CDR3: CASYEERTDTQYF. As DNA, the CDR3 is TGTGCCAGTTACGAGGAACGCACAGATACGCAGTATTTT.

This chain connects TRBV4-1 to TRBJ2-1; D perhaps matches TRBD1 (5 bases). CDR1 is MGHRA, CDR2 YSYEKL, per germline. V was cut by 0 bases and J by 5 bases, with 14 bases left in between. The CDR3 is 16 residues long. Here the CDR3 reads CASSQDLTAKDNEQFF. CDR3 nucleotide sequence: TGCGCCAGCAGCCAAGATCTGACAGCTAAGGACAATGAGCAGTTCTTC.

The chain links TRBV6-6 to TRBJ2-7, with 10 nucleotides matching TRBD2. The CDR3 is 17 amino acids. Germline V lookup: CDR1 MNHNY, CDR2 SVGAGI (reference sequence). The J segment lost 0 bases and the V segment lost 5 bases, leaving 10 bases of the junction unmatched. The CDR3 reads CASSQKSGRVFSYEQYF. The CDR3 coding sequence is TGTGCCAGCAGTCAAAAAAGCGGGAGGGTTTTCTCCTACGAGCAGTACTTC.

This clone was counted only a few times. The chain uses TRBV7-9 and TRBJ1-5; D remains ambiguous. Trimming cost V 3 bases and J 4 bases, with 7 bases left between them. From germline, CDR1 is SEHNR and CDR2 FQNEAQ (reference sequence). This CDR3 spans 13 amino acids. CDR3 in amino acids: CASSLTTNQPQHF. The CDR3 bases are TGTGCCAGCAGCTTGACAACTAATCAGCCCCAGCATTTT. The full variable domain, its missing parts supplied by reference TRBV7-9 and TRBJ1-5, is DTGVSQNPRHKITKRGQNVTFRCDPISEHNRLYWYRQTLGQGPEFLTYFQNEAQLEKSRLLSDRFSAERPKGSFSTLEIQRTEQGDSAMYLCASSLTTNQPQHFGDGTRLSIL.

The rearrangement links TRBV7-5 to TRBJ2-3; the table assigns TRBD1, which was not confirmed against the DNA. TRBV7-5 is a listed pseudogene. The CDR3 length is 16 residues. This chain's CDR3 is CARSLEAGGLTDTQYF. The CDR3 DNA is TGTGCCAGAAGCTTAGAGGCAGGGGGCCTCACAGATACGCAGTATTTT.

This chain uses TRBV4-1 with TRBJ2-7, with D unresolved. CDR1 is MGHRA and CDR2 is YSYEKL in the germline V gene. Trimming left V 1 base short and J 0 bases short, with 7 bases between. This CDR3 has 14 amino acids. The CDR3 DNA reads as TGCGCCAGCAGCCAAGTAGCCTTCTCCTACGAGCAGTACTTC. This encodes CASSQVAFSYEQYF.

This clone was recorded a few times. CDR3 DNA sequence: TGTGCCAGCACCAGACAGGGCGGGAAAGCTTTCTTT. This encodes CASTRQGGKAFF. This sequence joins TRBV11-2 and TRBJ1-1, with 7 bases identical to TRBD1. The CDR3 sequence is 12 residues long. CDR1 is SGHAT and CDR2 is FQNNGV in the germline V gene. The V gene end was trimmed by 7 bases and the J gene end by 9 bases; junction bases not matched to a gene: 8.

The gene calls are TRBV7-3 and TRBJ2-1; 9 positions agree with TRBD1. There are 15 residues in the CDR3. Germline trimming cut 1 base from V and 8 bases from J; bases unmatched to any gene: 6. Germline CDR1 and CDR2: SGHTA and FQGTGA. CDR3 coding DNA: TGTGCCAGCAGCTTAAGCCGGGACAGGGTAGATGAGCAGTTCTTC. Encoded protein: CASSLSRDRVDEQFF.

This clone was detected a few times. The V gene is TRBV2, the J gene TRBJ1-5; no clear D. In germline, CDR1 is SNHLY, CDR2 FYNNEI. The V and J ends lost 3 bases and 4 bases respectively, with 13 bases between them. This CDR3 has 15 amino acids. The CDR3, as DNA: TGTGCCAGCAGTGAGCGGGAAGGGAGGAATCAGCCCCAGCATTTT. Protein: CASSEREGRNQPQHF.

The V gene is TRBV6-5, the J gene TRBJ2-2; TRBD1 matches at 8 bases. The ends lost 6 bases at V and 7 bases at J; junction bases unmatched: 7. Germline assignment: CDR1 MNHEY and CDR2 SVGAGI. This CDR3 comprises 14 residues. CDR3 loop: CASSRDRTVGELFF. CDR3 sequence (DNA): TGTGCCAGCAGCCGGGACAGGACGGTCGGGGAGCTGTTTTTT.

This chain links TRBV7-8 with TRBJ1-6, with TRBD1 matching over 7 bases. Germline V lookup: CDR1 SGHVS, CDR2 FQNEAQ. J was trimmed by 5 bases and V by 3 bases; bases with no gene match: 1. This CDR3 is 14 amino acids long. The CDR3 DNA reads TGTGCCAGCAGCTTTGGGACAGATAATTCACCCCTCCACTTT. Translating gives CASSFGTDNSPLHF.

This CDR3 is CASSRPTGNNEQFF. The CDR3 region has the DNA TGTGCCAGCAGTCGACCGACAGGGAACAATGAGCAGTTCTTC. The chain carries TRBV6-6 and TRBJ2-1; 7 bases agree with TRBD1. Per germline, CDR1 MNHNY and CDR2 SVGAGI (reference sequence). The length of the CDR3 is 14 residues. V dropped 5 bases and J dropped 5; count of bases not matched to a gene: 6.

V usage is TRBV9 and J usage is TRBJ2-2; TRBD2 aligns across 7 bases. Germline V gene data show CDR1 as SGDLS and CDR2 as YYNGEE. The CDR3 contains 14 residues. V lost 10 bases to trimming and J lost 6 bases; unmatched junction nucleotides: 12. Here the CDR3 reads CASSAWGGPGELFF. DNA of the CDR3: TGTGCCTCCTCCGCCTGGGGGGGTCCCGGGGAGCTGTTTTTT.

This rearrangement joins TRBV20-1 to TRBJ1-6, with D possibly matching TRBD1 (5 bases). With 3 bases removed from V and 10 bases from J, the gap between germline ends came to 10 bases. Per the germline V gene, CDR1 is DFQATT and CDR2 is SNEGSKA (reference sequence). This CDR3 is 12 amino acids long. The CDR3 sequence: CSASSRVSPLHF. In DNA, the CDR3 is TGCAGTGCTAGTAGCAGGGTATCACCCCTCCACTTT.